The 18 T cell receptor beta chains listed next were all sequenced from one sample in a study of blood T cell repertoires in COVID-19. Here immunoSEQ multiplex PCR was the method, and the copy in TCRdb shows in-frame clones only, minus some. In the table there are roughly 74,000 clones, 84% of which are singletons. Source material: peripheral blood. Receptors were obtained from a man in his 70s with acute or convalescent COVID-19.

The V and J genes are TRBV12-3 or TRBV12-4 and TRBJ2-3; tentatively, D is TRBD2 (5 bases). V was cut by 8 bases and J by 3 bases, with 9 bases left in between. This CDR3 contains 12 residues. The CDR3 sequence is CASRGLTDTQYF. The CDR3 DNA reads TGTGCCAGCCGCGGACTGACAGATACGCAGTATTTT.

This chain uses TRBV3-1 (or the pseudogene TRBV3-2) with TRBJ1-2; unclear D gene. CDR1 and CDR2 (germline): LGHDT, YNNKEL (reference sequence). Trimming took off 2 bases at V and 7 bases at J, with 11 bases between the two ends. This CDR3 is built from 13 residues. The CDR3, as DNA: TGTGCCAGCAGCCAAAGAGGGTCGTTTGGCTACACCTTC. The encoded protein is CASSQRGSFGYTF.

The J gene is TRBJ2-7, the V gene TRBV7-9; TRBD1 matches 8 bases. Germline trimming cut 5 bases from V and 0 bases from J; bases unmatched to any gene: 9. Germline V gene data show CDR1 as SEHNR and CDR2 as FQNEAQ (reference sequence). CDR3 size: 16 residues. For the CDR3, the DNA is TGTGCCAGCAGCCCCCAGACAGGGGTAGTCTCCTACGAGCAGTACTTC. Encoded protein: CASSPQTGVVSYEQYF.

The CDR3 sequence: CASSRRTSGGGSYNEQFF. The CDR3 DNA is TGTGCCAGCAGCCGTAGGACTAGCGGGGGAGGGTCCTACAATGAGCAGTTCTTC. V usage is TRBV3-1 (or the pseudogene TRBV3-2) and J usage is TRBJ2-1, with TRBD2 matching over 13 bases. Germline CDR1 and CDR2: LGHDT and YNNKEL (reference sequence). CDR3 length equals 18 residues. With 4 bases clipped from V and 1 base from J, the junction kept 7 bases outside the gene matches.

The table lists this clone with a few counts. The chain links TRBV9 to TRBJ2-1, with D perhaps TRBD2 (5 bases). V gave up 3 bases and J gave up 2 bases, with 6 bases separating them. Germline V gives CDR1 SGDLS, CDR2 YYNGEE. This CDR3 has 13 residues. CDR3 in DNA: TGTGCCAGCAGCGCGAGGGCCTACAATGAGCAGTTCTTC. Translated: CASSARAYNEQFF. The variable domain in full, completed from reference TRBV9 and TRBJ2-1, reads DSGVTQTPKHLITATGQRVTLRCSPRSGDLSVYWYQQSLDQGLQFLIQYYNGEERAKGNILERFSAQQFPDLHSELNLSSLELGDSALYFCASSARAYNEQFFGPGTRLTVL.

This clone was seen a handful of times. The V call is TRBV28, the J call TRBJ1-1; TRBD1 agrees at 12 bases. There are 17 residues in the CDR3. V lost 4 bases, J lost 6 bases, and 12 bases stayed unmatched. In germline, CDR1 is MDHEN, CDR2 SYDVKM. CDR3 in DNA: TGTGCCAGCAGTTCTGGGGGACAGGGGGCCTGGATATCTGAAGCTTTCTTT. It codes for CASSSGGQGAWISEAFF.

The V gene is TRBV5-4, the J gene TRBJ2-2; 12 bases map to TRBD2. Germline-derived CDR1 and CDR2 are SGHNT and YYREEE (reference sequence). This CDR3 comprises 16 residues. The ends lost 4 bases at V and 5 bases at J; junction bases unmatched: 6. This chain's CDR3 is CASSTLAGGKTGELFF. The DNA for the CDR3 is TGTGCCAGCAGCACACTAGCGGGAGGCAAAACCGGGGAGCTGTTTTTT.

This clone occurred a few times. The chain couples TRBV2 to TRBJ2-5; tentatively, D is TRBD1 (6 bases). Germline lookup yields CDR1 SNHLY and CDR2 FYNNEI. CDR3 length: 13 amino acids. CDR3 nucleotides: TGTGCAAATACCAGGGGCGGAGAAGAGACCCAGTACTTC. Its protein product is CANTRGGEETQYF.

The V gene is TRBV7-8, the J gene TRBJ1-2; 8 bases are a match to TRBD1. With 6 bases clipped from V and 8 bases from J, the junction kept 8 bases outside the gene matches. Germline V gene sequence: CDR1 SGHVS, CDR2 FQNEAQ. The CDR3 has 13 residues. Here the CDR3 reads CASSPTGGEGYTF. The DNA for the CDR3 is TGTGCCAGCAGTCCCACAGGGGGGGAAGGCTACACCTTC.

The chain recombines TRBV27 with TRBJ1-1; perhaps TRBD1 as D (5 bases). Germline CDR1 and CDR2: MNHEY and SMNVEV (reference sequence). Trimming stripped 0 bases from V and 1 base from J, with 9 bases between. CDR3 length: 15 residues. CDR3 region: CASSLSGHPNTEAFF. The CDR3 bases are TGTGCCAGCAGTTTATCGGGGCACCCGAACACTGAAGCTTTCTTT.

V is TRBV9 and J is TRBJ2-7; tentatively, D is TRBD2 (6 bases). CDR3 size: 14 residues. V was clipped by 0 bases and J by 1 base, with 8 bases between them. Germline V gene sequence: CDR1 SGDLS, CDR2 YYNGEE. CDR3 in DNA: TGTGCCAGCAGCGTAGCGGAGGGGTCCTACGAGCAGTACTTC. This sequence encodes CASSVAEGSYEQYF.

V is TRBV3-1 (or the pseudogene TRBV3-2) and J is TRBJ1-6; the match to TRBD1 covers 7 bases. The germline V gene has CDR1 LGHDT and CDR2 YNNKEL (reference sequence). Trimming took 2 bases from V and 8 from J; bases not matched to a gene: 3. The CDR3 spans 14 residues. For the CDR3, the DNA is TGTGCCAGCAGCCAAAGGGGGCAAGATTCACCCCTCCACTTT. Translating gives CASSQRGQDSPLHF.

This clone was recorded a few times. The chain links TRBV7-2 to TRBJ1-2; the D is unclear. CDR3 size: 12 residues. Deletions cut 1 base from V and 4 bases from J, with 4 bases between. Looked up from germline, CDR1 is SGHTA and CDR2 is FQGNSA. Here the CDR3 reads CASSLGGYGYTF. CDR3 DNA: TGTGCCAGCAGCTTAGGAGGCTATGGCTACACCTTC.

This clone was recorded a few times. CDR3 bases: TGTGCCAGTAAGCGGGGAACCGGGGAGCTGTTTTTT. Encoded protein: CASKRGTGELFF. J is TRBJ2-2 and V is TRBV19; 7 bases match TRBD2. CDR3 length equals 12 residues. The germline CDR1 and CDR2 sequences are LNHDA and SQIVND (reference sequence). With V trimmed by 7 bases and J by 5 bases, 1 base remained unmatched.

This clone showed up just once. The V gene is TRBV7-6, the J gene TRBJ2-3; D is uncertain. Germline loops: CDR1 SGHVS, CDR2 FNYEAQ. This CDR3 comprises 16 residues. Trimming removed 5 bases at V and 0 bases at J, with 15 bases between. The CDR3 is CASSALGRTSTDTQYF. The DNA for the CDR3 is TGTGCCAGCAGCGCGCTTGGGCGAACTAGCACAGATACGCAGTATTTT.

This chain links TRBV19 with TRBJ2-7; possibly TRBD1 for D (6 bases). The CDR3 is 15 amino acids. From germline, CDR1 is LNHDA and CDR2 SQIVND (reference sequence). Trimming left V 6 bases short and J 1 base short, with 16 bases between. This CDR3 is CASRLSTGPSYEQYF. CDR3 sequence (DNA): TGTGCCAGTAGACTCAGCACAGGGCCGTCCTACGAGCAGTACTTC.

This sequence joins TRBV5-4 and TRBJ2-5; D ambiguous. The ends were cut back, 4 bases at V and 2 bases at J, with 6 bases in the middle. Per germline, CDR1 SGHNT and CDR2 YYREEE (reference sequence). The CDR3 contains 12 residues. The CDR3 DNA follows: TGTGCCAGCAGCCGTCTACAAGAGACCCAGTACTTC. It translates to CASSRLQETQYF.

The chain joins TRBV4-3 to TRBJ1-2, with D perhaps TRBD1 (6 bases). CDR1 and CDR2 (germline): LGHNA, YSLEER. This CDR3 spans 15 amino acids. The ends were cut back, 0 bases at V and 8 bases at J, with 16 bases in the middle. The DNA for the CDR3 is TGCGCCAGCAGCCAAGACCTTACAGGGACGAGCGGCTACACCTTC. Translating gives CASSQDLTGTSGYTF.